The 20 T cell receptor beta chains below all came from one sample that was sequenced in a study of cytomegalovirus exposure and HLA in healthy donors. The PCR used 60 Vbeta and 13 Jbeta primers. Assay used: immunoSEQ multiplex PCR; TCRdb lists only in-frame clones, some missing. Of 80,000 to 90,000 clones listed, roughly 80% are singletons. The sequencing sample was made of PBMCs. These TCRs come from a man in his forties in good health and CMV-seronegative.

The rearrangement joins TRBV11-1 to TRBJ1-2; D uncertain. Trimming shortened V by 2 bases and J by 4 bases, and 8 bases separated the two germline ends. The CDR3 is 13 amino acids. In germline, CDR1 is SGHAT, CDR2 FQDESV (reference sequence). In DNA form, the CDR3 reads TGTGCCAGCAGCTTATCTGAGTCCTATGGCTACACCTTC. This gives the protein CASSLSESYGYTF.

The V gene is TRBV4-1, the J gene TRBJ2-2, with 9 nucleotides matching TRBD2. J lost 6 bases, V lost 5 bases, and 10 bases had no gene match. CDR3 size: 16 residues. The germline gives CDR1 MGHRA, CDR2 YSYEKL. Here the CDR3 reads CASSSWSSGRPGELFF. CDR3 in DNA: TGCGCCAGCAGCTCCTGGAGTAGCGGGAGACCCGGGGAGCTGTTTTTT.

This clone appeared a single time. The V gene is TRBV15, the J gene TRBJ1-1, with D perhaps matching TRBD1 (6 bases). There are 14 residues in the CDR3. Germline V gene sequence: CDR1 LNHNV, CDR2 YYDKDF (reference sequence). V lost 4 bases and J lost 4, with 13 bases in between. CDR3 DNA: TGTGCCACCAGCACTAACAGGGCTCCCACTGAAGCTTTCTTT. Protein sequence: CATSTNRAPTEAFF. Looking up the rest from reference TRBV15 and TRBJ1-1 gives the full variable domain: DAMVIQNPRYQVTQFGKPVTLSCSQTLNHNVMYWYQQKSSQAPKLLFHYYDKDFNNEADTPDNFQSRRPNTSFCFLDIRSPGLGDTAMYLCATSTNRAPTEAFFGQGTRLTVV.

This rearrangement joins TRBV2 to TRBJ2-7; no clear D. In germline, CDR1 is SNHLY, CDR2 FYNNEI. V was trimmed by 2 bases and J by 7 bases, leaving 6 bases between them. This CDR3 is built from 11 residues. CDR3 nucleotide sequence: TGTGCCAGCAGTGAACCGCGTGAGCAGTACTTC. Translating it yields CASSEPREQYF. Combining the CDR3 with reference TRBV2 and TRBJ2-7 gives the whole variable domain EPEVTQTPSHQVTQMGQEVILRCVPISNHLYFYWYRQILGQKVEFLVSFYNNEISEKSEIFDDQFSVERPDGSNFTLKIRSTKLEDSAMYFCASSEPREQYFGPGTRLTVT.

The gene calls are TRBV25-1 and TRBJ1-1; the match to TRBD1 covers 8 bases. The length of the CDR3 is 16 residues. Germline V gene data show CDR1 as MGHDK and CDR2 as SYGVNS. V gave up 4 bases and J gave up 5 bases; unmatched junction bases: 12. CDR3 sequence reads: CASSGGQGQGGTEAFF. The CDR3 DNA follows: TGTGCCAGCAGTGGGGGCCAAGGACAGGGAGGAACTGAAGCTTTCTTT.

This clone occurred a few times. The chain is built from TRBV28 and TRBJ2-5; a weak D match, TRBD1 (6 bases). This CDR3 has 16 amino acids. In germline, CDR1 is MDHEN, CDR2 SYDVKM. V was trimmed by 5 bases and J by 1 base, leaving 17 bases between them. The CDR3 spells CASSTKTGPSQETQYF. As DNA, the CDR3 is TGTGCCAGCAGTACCAAGACAGGCCCCTCCCAAGAGACCCAGTACTTC.

The gene calls are TRBV29-1 and TRBJ2-1; 12 bases align to TRBD1. This CDR3 spans 15 amino acids. Germline assignment: CDR1 SQVTM and CDR2 ANQGSEA. The CDR3 sequence is CTIKRGDRGRNEQFF. For the CDR3, the DNA is TGCACCATAAAGAGGGGGGACAGGGGGCGAAATGAGCAGTTCTTC.

The CDR3 bases are TGTGCCAGCAGTGTTGGCTTGTCCGGGGAGCTGTTTTTT. Translated, it gives CASSVGLSGELFF. This chain joins TRBV6-1 and TRBJ2-2, with D uncertain. V lost 4 bases, J lost 6 bases, and 9 bases lay in between. The CDR3 spans 13 residues. Looked up from germline, CDR1 is MNHNS and CDR2 is SASEGT.

The V and J genes are TRBV7-9 and TRBJ1-2, with D maybe TRBD1 (5 bases). CDR1 and CDR2 (germline): SEHNR, FQNEAQ (reference sequence). Trimming removed 4 bases at V and 6 bases at J, with 12 bases between. The CDR3 has 13 amino acids. The CDR3 loop is CASSWGGGDGYTF. In nucleotides, the CDR3 is TGTGCCAGCAGCTGGGGGGGAGGGGATGGCTACACCTTC.

The rearrangement links TRBV5-4 to TRBJ1-2, with 7 bases fitting TRBD1. V lost 4 bases, J lost 2 bases, and 2 bases stayed unmatched. In germline, CDR1 is SGHNT, CDR2 YYREEE (reference sequence). This CDR3 is built from 13 residues. The CDR3 loop is CASSQGENYGYTF. The CDR3 region has the DNA TGTGCCAGCAGCCAGGGGGAAAACTATGGCTACACCTTC.

The chain uses TRBV4-2 and TRBJ1-1, with D hard to call. This CDR3 is 12 amino acids long. Trimming shortened V by 4 bases and J by 7 bases, and 10 bases separated the two germline ends. Germline V gene sequence: CDR1 LGHNA, CDR2 YNFKEQ. Written as DNA, the CDR3 is TGTGCCAGCAGCCCCAGCGGATATGAAGCTTTCTTT. Translated, it gives CASSPSGYEAFF.

The chain is built from TRBV6-1 and TRBJ2-5; 14 bases are a match to TRBD2. The CDR3 runs 18 residues. With V trimmed by 4 bases and J by 1 base, 8 bases remained unmatched. The V gene's germline CDR1 is MNHNS and CDR2 SASEGT. CDR3 region: CASSVNFGLAGGQETQYF. The CDR3 region has the DNA TGTGCCAGCAGTGTCAATTTCGGACTAGCGGGGGGCCAAGAGACCCAGTACTTC.

The gene calls are TRBV29-1 and TRBJ1-1; TRBD1 aligns across 7 bases. Germline assignment: CDR1 SQVTM and CDR2 ANQGSEA. CDR3 length equals 13 residues. Losses at the gene ends were 0 bases for V and 7 bases for J; bases not matched to a gene: 5. The CDR3 reads CSVEEGQGDEAFF. The DNA of the CDR3 is TGCAGCGTTGAAGAGGGGCAGGGGGATGAAGCTTTCTTT.

The chain uses TRBV4-1 and TRBJ2-3, with D uncertain. Germline CDR1 reads MGHRA; CDR2 reads YSYEKL. Trimming left V 1 base short and J 1 base short, with 24 bases between. This CDR3 has 20 residues. CDR3 nucleotide sequence: TGCGCCAGCAGCCAAGGGTACTCTATGGAGCCTTCGTCTCGCACAGATACGCAGTATTTT. Amino acids: CASSQGYSMEPSSRTDTQYF.

This chain uses TRBV13 with TRBJ1-1, with D possibly being TRBD1 (6 bases). The V gene lost 5 bases and the J gene lost 4 bases, with 8 bases spanning the gap. The CDR3 covers 12 residues. Looked up from germline, CDR1 is PRHDT and CDR2 is FYEKMQ (reference sequence). CDR3 nucleotides: TGTGCCAGCAGCCGACAGGCCACTGAAGCTTTCTTT. This encodes CASSRQATEAFF.

The CDR3 here is CAWTRQGAGIQYF. Here the CDR3 DNA reads TGTGCCTGGACCCGACAGGGGGCAGGCATTCAGTACTTC. The chain has TRBV30 and TRBJ2-4; 10 nucleotides line up with TRBD1. CDR1 and CDR2 from the germline V gene are GTSNPN and SVGIG (reference sequence). The CDR3 loop spans 13 amino acids. V shed 4 bases and J 9 bases; nucleotides not matched to a gene: 6. Looking up the rest from reference TRBV30 and TRBJ2-4 gives the full variable domain: SQTIHQWPATLVQPVGSPLSLECTVEGTSNPNLYWYRQAAGRGLQLLFYSVGIGQISSEVPQNLSASRPQDRQFILSSKKLLLSDSGFYLCAWTRQGAGIQYFGAGTRLSVL.

The V and J genes are TRBV18 and TRBJ1-1, with 8 nucleotides matching TRBD1. V trimming: 2 bases; J trimming: 4 bases; junction bases outside the gene matches: 6. Per the germline V gene, CDR1 is KGHSH and CDR2 is LQKENI. The CDR3 loop spans 15 amino acids. The CDR3 here is CASSPGTTGGTEAFF. In DNA form, the CDR3 reads TGTGCCAGCTCACCAGGGACTACAGGGGGCACTGAAGCTTTCTTT.

The V and J genes are TRBV21-1 and TRBJ2-7; the table's D gene call, TRBD2, was not cross checked with the DNA. TRBV21-1 corresponds to a pseudogene. The length of the CDR3 is 14 residues. The CDR3 nucleotides are TGTGCCAGTAAACTGTCGCGGGAGGATAGCGAGCAGTACTTC. Its protein is CASKLSREDSEQYF.

The chain uses TRBV6-5 and TRBJ1-2, with 8 bases fitting TRBD1. CDR1 and CDR2 (germline): MNHEY, SVGAGI. V trimming: 2 bases; J trimming: 4 bases; junction bases outside the gene matches: 6. The CDR3 sequence is 15 residues long. CDR3 sequence (DNA): TGTGCCAGCAGTTACCAGACAGGGGAGAGCTATGGCTACACCTTC. This encodes CASSYQTGESYGYTF.

The chain employs TRBV2 and TRBJ2-7, with D tentatively TRBD1 (5 bases). Deletions cut 5 bases from V and 3 bases from J, with 17 bases between. The germline CDR1 and CDR2 sequences are SNHLY and FYNNEI. CDR3 size: 15 residues. CDR3 protein: CASSTGISQDYEQYF. DNA of the CDR3: TGTGCCAGCAGTACAGGAATTTCGCAAGACTACGAGCAGTACTTC.